This T cell receptor beta chain was sequenced for a study of cytomegalovirus exposure and HLA in healthy donors (dated by TCRdb to 2015 to 2018). With respect to the entire study: According to an earlier analysis of a few hundred of the donors, about 179 million T cells yielded over 100 million unique TCR beta sequences and 276 Gb of sequence data. Along with the roughly 700-subject first cohort, a separate validation cohort of around 120 different subjects was used. Using immunosequencing, the study profiled T cell repertoires from around 670 subjects and related those repertoires to cytomegalovirus serostatus. The number of donors typed differed by locus, with 629-630 for A, B, C, DRB1 and DQB1, 522 for DQA1, 600 to 610 for DPA1, and over 400 for DPB1. The study was designed to test whether signatures of past pathogen exposure could be identified by cataloging public T cell receptors. All discovery cohort repertoires had been generated using a single sequencing platform. Rather than using new phenotypic data, the later analysis identified candidate immune exposures from TCR beta sequences and from how often those sequences occurred across donors. Class I and class II HLA loci were covered by the typing at four-digit resolution. In an earlier analysis of roughly 600 of the donors, high-throughput TCR beta sequencing was used to judge whether each TCR beta V gene segment behaved as functional or pseudogenic. A handful of DR-DQ haplotypes were handled as single units for association and clustering because linkage in the cohort was strong. The study combined high-throughput TCR immunosequencing, statistical association of individual TCRs with disease status, and machine learning to predict cytomegalovirus infection status. A later genetic analysis took genome-wide SNP genotypes for about 65% of the 666 donors and used that subset as a discovery cohort. Donor age, sex, ethnicity and CMV serostatus were collected together with the repertoire data. Of the 398 genotyped donors, approximately 83% fell in the genetic ancestry cluster associated with self-reported Caucasian donors. About 280 gigabases of sequencing data and tens of millions of unique TCR sequences were included in an early release covering 550 to 650 HLA-typed donors. Among 300 to 500 genotyped donors of the cohort, an average of approximately 220,000 unique TCR beta nucleotide sequences was sequenced per donor, of which approximately 18% were non-productive. A later analysis re-analyzed previously published TCR beta repertoires from 666 donors and added high-resolution HLA genotyping to study TCR occurrence patterns.

V loses 1 base of germline sequence and J loses 5 bases, and the interval between the two ends is 8 bases. The CDR3 spans 14 residues, from the cysteine through the phenylalanine. The CDR3 DNA has 42 bases and is translated from base 1. CDR1 and CDR2 (SGHNT, YENEEA) derive from the germline V gene. The study at large found these results: Because the 87-base-pair reads could not distinguish some IMGT-functional V segments, including TRBV6-2 and TRBV6-3, those segments were excluded. At a false discovery rate of 0.05, a later analysis linked approximately 18,000 TCR beta sequences to specific HLA alleles. In a later analysis, HLA-associated TCR beta chains showed more clonal expansion and lower generation probabilities than non-associated chains that were equally common. According to the authors, the approach could potentially be generalized to other disease states and immunological phenotypes. The study listed 164 TCR beta chains as associated with cytomegalovirus. A further reported finding was that TCR beta sequences accurately predicted the HLA-A and HLA-B alleles for most subjects in the first cohort. A cluster of highly shared sequence variants was judged likely to be a technical artifact of the sequencing pipeline. Correlated functional status among segregating V segments might be attributable to linkage disequilibrium, but an unknown experimental factor could not be ruled out. In a later analysis, most CMV-associated TCR beta chains were found to appear HLA-restricted, with HLA associations seemingly driven largely by CMV exposure. In a later analysis, several top co-occurrence clusters were reported to appear linked to parvovirus B19, influenza, CMV and Epstein-Barr virus. The classifier was reported to diagnose cytomegalovirus status with high specificity and sensitivity in both the original cohort and the validation cohort. According to a later analysis, TCR association rates differed among HLA loci, with DRB1 alleles showing the most associated TCRs and HLA-C alleles showing the fewest. Over 15 rarely observed V segments, including chromosome 9 orphons, were excluded from the earlier analysis of several hundred of the donors because counts were too low. Because HLA typing was unavailable for some donors at each locus, only the typed subset was used in association tests. The presence/absence analyses assumed that sequencing depth was roughly uniform across donors, and that assumption may not be true. In vitro tests confirmed that a few of the cytomegalovirus-associated TCR beta chains recognize cytomegalovirus antigens. The cohort was sequenced for TCR beta chains only, and without alpha or paired-chain data the features that could be detected were limited. Broadly in line with IMGT annotations, most TCR beta V segments showed up in productive rearrangements about 87% or about 30% of the time in an earlier analysis of some 590 of the donors. In a later genetic analysis, fewer N-insertions in productive TCRs were reported among donors in an Asian-associated ancestry cluster than the approximately 670-donor mean. Assigning TCR associations to individual alleles was difficult when HLA alleles, especially DR and DQ, strongly co-occurred. In a later genetic analysis, a missense DCLRE1C variant was associated with V-gene and J-gene trimming of TCR beta chains, and the association was replicated in an independent cohort. Immune exposure information for the cohort was limited to CMV serostatus. Across donors, most TCR sequences were observed very rarely, whereas some public TCRs were present in many individuals.

This clone was detected only once. There is no known antigen for this receptor. No base quality information exists; no much larger clone differs at one position. The cohort comprised fewer than 750 healthy bone marrow donors. At the time of sampling, every cohort member was nominally healthy, though immune exposures that went unrecorded were likely present. The donor tested CMV seronegative, placing the donor among the 350 to 400 seronegative members of the cohort. A peripheral blood sample was provided by each donor, and peripheral blood mononuclear cells were used for TCR beta sequencing. The Qiagen DNeasy Blood Extraction Kit was used to extract genomic DNA from the blood cell samples. Receptor amplification or capture employed the immunoSEQ multiplex PCR assay. The multiplex PCR relied on a mix of 60 forward primers for TCR Vbeta segments and 13 reverse primers for TCR Jbeta segments. The CDR3 region of rearranged TCR beta genes was amplified from genomic DNA by a multiplex PCR assay. The amplified TCR beta libraries were sequenced on the Illumina HiSeq System as 87-base-pair reads. On the authors' methods: A later analysis counted about 80 million unique TCR beta chains across the 650 to 700 repertoires, and 9 million to 14 million of these chains were shared by at least two donors. Raw reads were error-corrected and collapsed into unique sequences by a nearest-neighbor algorithm in which closely related sequences were merged to remove PCR and sequencing errors. V, D and J gene segments were assigned by aligning CDR3 sequences to IMGT reference sequences. For a sequence to be retained, a match of at least six nucleotides was required to both a V gene segment and a J gene segment. A rearrangement counted as productive if the CDR3 had no stop codons and remained in frame with V and J, and every other rearrangement counted as non-productive. CDR3 was defined according to IMGT convention as the region running from the second conserved V-encoded cysteine to the conserved J-encoded phenylalanine. Sequences without an unambiguous match to a single V gene segment were excluded from the earlier analysis of a few hundred of the donors. In an earlier analysis of 500 to 750 of the donors, V segments were called functional above 56.7% productive rearrangements and were called segregating when the between-donor standard deviation exceeded 5%. To diagnose cytomegalovirus status from the catalog of TCR beta chain sequences, a statistical classification framework was built. V and J gene assignment, in a later analysis, came from comparing TCR nucleotide sequences with IMGT/GENE-DB human TR gene sequences. In a later analysis, CDR3 sequences and most-parsimonious VDJ recombination scenarios were assigned using the TCRdist pipeline. In a later analysis, each TCR beta chain was defined by its CDR3 amino acid sequence together with its V-gene family, and reads lacking a unique V-gene family were excluded. A later analysis removed 500 to 650 highly shared, low-generation-probability nucleotide sequences to deal with suspected cross-contamination and a sequencing artifact. For each public chain, a later analysis derived a clonal expansion index from normalized ranks of inferred template counts within each repertoire. In a later analysis, generation probabilities were computed using a VDJ recombination model fitted to out-of-frame rearrangements, and the results were checked against IGoR. In a later analysis, TCR-TCR, TCR-HLA and TCR-CMV co-occurrence was scored with hypergeometric tests, and a repertoire-size bias correction was applied to TCR pairs. A later analysis estimated false discovery rates by permuting HLA or CMV assignments 20 times. In a later analysis, co-occurring TCRs were grouped using DBSCAN, with TCRdist sequence similarity added in when clustering inside HLA-allele-positive subsets. Repertoires with fewer than 30,000 or more than 120,000 public chains were left out of co-occurrence clustering, as were several repertoires with anomalous nucleotide sharing. Imported from immuneACCESS, the table was reduced by TCRdb to in-frame sequences with V and J called. These copies leave out some clones; in studies compared against another copy, an unresolved V gene accounts for under half, and the cause of the remainder is not known. V, J and clone size are those of that table, while D and trimming were read from the DNA. The sample table holds fewer than 200,000 clones, of which roughly 76% were seen once. The ten largest clones add up to approximately 2.1% of the sample.

The chain was built from TRBV11-3 and TRBJ2-2, with TRBD2 perhaps the D gene, on 5 matching bases. This TCR was recovered from a male donor in good health and CMV-seronegative. The sample consisted of PBMCs. The bases read TGTGCCAGCAGCTTAGCGGGGTCGACCGGGGAGCTGTTTTTT. The resulting protein is CASSLAGSTGELFF.